A single sample is the source of the 17 T cell receptor beta chains below, sequenced in a study of shared clonotypes between healthy human individuals. Method: immunoSEQ multiplex PCR; TCRdb's copy keeps in-frame clones and lacks some. There are about 600,000 clones in the sample; about 98% occur only once, and less than 0.35% lies in the top ten. In the naive CD8 group, cells lacked CD45RO and were positively selected for CCR7, so terminally differentiated effector memory CD45RA+ cells were left out. Sequenced sample: naive CD8+ T cells sorted from blood. The source is a man aged 30 to 45 in good health.

The chain is built from TRBV2 and TRBJ2-7, with TRBD1 matching 9 bases. CDR1 is SNHLY and CDR2 is FYNNEI in the germline V gene. This CDR3 contains 17 residues. The trim removed 6 bases at V and 2 bases at J, leaving 14 bases unmatched. CDR3 in DNA: TGTGCCAGCAGCAGTACAGAAACAGGGGGCTCAACCTACGAGCAGTACTTC. Protein: CASSSTETGGSTYEQYF.

This rearrangement joins TRBV9 to TRBJ2-1; no firm D call. The CDR3 is 17 residues long. V was clipped by 3 bases and J by 1 base, with 17 bases between them. Germline CDR1 reads SGDLS; CDR2 reads YYNGEE. This CDR3 is CASSGGSSLRSYNEQFF. DNA of the CDR3: TGTGCCAGCAGCGGTGGGTCGAGCTTACGGTCCTACAATGAGCAGTTCTTC. Full variable domain (remainder filled in from reference TRBV9 and TRBJ2-1): DSGVTQTPKHLITATGQRVTLRCSPRSGDLSVYWYQQSLDQGLQFLIQYYNGEERAKGNILERFSAQQFPDLHSELNLSSLELGDSALYFCASSGGSSLRSYNEQFFGPGTRLTVL.

J is TRBJ1-1 and V is TRBV7-6; 10 nucleotides agree with TRBD1. The CDR3 totals 16 residues. V lost 5 bases to trimming and J lost 3 bases; unmatched junction nucleotides: 9. Germline values: CDR1 SGHVS, CDR2 FNYEAQ. CDR3 sequence reads: CASSLSRDRGHTEAFF. The CDR3 DNA sequence: TGTGCCAGCAGCCTGTCCAGGGACAGGGGCCACACTGAAGCTTTCTTT.

This chain uses TRBV6-5 with TRBJ2-7; no clear D gene. The CDR3 is 13 amino acids. Germline values: CDR1 MNHEY, CDR2 SVGAGI. Trimming removed 3 bases from V and 4 bases from J, with 10 bases in between. The DNA for the CDR3 is TGTGCCAGCAGTTATGGCCCTAATTACGAGCAGTACTTC. Protein: CASSYGPNYEQYF.

The rearrangement links TRBV9 to TRBJ2-1, with D perhaps assigned TRBD1 or TRBD2 (5 bases each). Germline loops: CDR1 SGDLS, CDR2 YYNGEE. The CDR3 is made up of 13 amino acids. The V end was cut by 4 bases, the J end by 8 bases, with 13 bases between. CDR3 DNA sequence: TGTGCCAGCAGCTCAGGGAGTCCCCATGAGCAGTTCTTC. It encodes CASSSGSPHEQFF. Complete variable domain (other parts from reference TRBV9 and TRBJ2-1): DSGVTQTPKHLITATGQRVTLRCSPRSGDLSVYWYQQSLDQGLQFLIQYYNGEERAKGNILERFSAQQFPDLHSELNLSSLELGDSALYFCASSSGSPHEQFFGPGTRLTVL.

As to this clone: This specimen includes other DNA sequences encoding the same CDR3. The CDR3: CASSLGQGSYEQYF. The CDR3 DNA sequence: TGTGCCAGCAGTTTGGGACAGGGGTCCTACGAGCAGTACTTC. The gene calls are TRBV27 and TRBJ2-7, with 10 bases lining up with TRBD1. The germline V gene encodes CDR1 MNHEY and CDR2 SMNVEV (reference sequence). Losses at the gene ends were 3 bases for V and 1 base for J; bases not matched to a gene: 0. This CDR3 has 14 amino acids.

This CDR3 is CASSQEMNTGELFF. Here the CDR3 DNA reads TGCGCCAGCAGCCAGGAGATGAACACCGGGGAGCTGTTTTTT. The chain carries TRBV4-1 and TRBJ2-2, with D hard to call. Trimming took off 3 bases at V and 1 base at J, with 6 bases between the two ends. Germline V lookup: CDR1 MGHRA, CDR2 YSYEKL. This CDR3 region has 14 residues.

The chain recombines TRBV4-1 with TRBJ2-5; no firm D call. Germline V gene lookup returns CDR1 MGHRA and CDR2 YSYEKL. CDR3 length: 18 amino acids. V lost 0 bases to trimming and J lost 1 base, with 18 bases between them. The CDR3 protein is CASSQDFMVGMSQETQYF. CDR3 sequence (DNA): TGCGCCAGCAGCCAAGATTTCATGGTCGGAATGAGCCAAGAGACCCAGTACTTC.

The chain has TRBV5-4 and TRBJ2-1; D is perhaps TRBD2 (6 bases). The CDR3 runs to 12 residues. The germline V and J ends were trimmed by 5 bases and 8 bases, with 11 bases remaining between them. The germline V gene encodes CDR1 SGHNT and CDR2 YYREEE (reference sequence). The CDR3 DNA reads as TGTGCCAGCAGGCCCGGAGGGGATGAGCAGTTCTTC. As protein: CASRPGGDEQFF.

The V and J genes are TRBV5-6 and TRBJ2-3; D uncertain. This CDR3 contains 15 residues. Deletions cut 0 bases from V and 1 base from J, with 9 bases between. The V gene's germline CDR1 is SGHDT and CDR2 YYEEEE. The CDR3 bases are TGTGCCAGCAGCTTGGTGCGGAGCCGCACAGATACGCAGTATTTT. This encodes CASSLVRSRTDTQYF.

The V call is TRBV6-1, the J call TRBJ2-5, with D tentatively TRBD2 (5 bases). From germline, CDR1 is MNHNS and CDR2 SASEGT. V was cut by 5 bases and J by 3 bases, with 16 bases left in between. The CDR3 is 15 amino acids. The CDR3 nucleotides are TGTGCCAGCAGTTGGAGGCATTGGAACGAAGAGACCCAGTACTTC. Residues: CASSWRHWNEETQYF.

The chain couples TRBV6-1 to TRBJ1-2, with 9 bases aligning to TRBD1. The CDR3 covers 13 residues. Trimming took 7 bases from V and 8 from J; bases not matched to a gene: 8. Germline V lookup: CDR1 MNHNS, CDR2 SASEGT. The CDR3 bases are TGTGCCAGCACTGGACAGGGGATTAGGGGCTACACCTTC. Translated: CASTGQGIRGYTF.

The chain uses TRBV27 and TRBJ2-1, with no clear D. Trimming shortened V by 4 bases and J by 6 bases, and 7 bases separated the two germline ends. This CDR3 has 12 amino acids. Germline loops: CDR1 MNHEY, CDR2 SMNVEV (reference sequence). In nucleotides, the CDR3 is TGTGCCAGCAGTTCTTTCCTCAATGAGCAGTTCTTC. Its protein is CASSSFLNEQFF.

The rearrangement uses TRBV11-2 and TRBJ2-7; D possibly matches TRBD1 or TRBD2 (6 bases each). The CDR3 is 14 amino acids. V was clipped by 4 bases and J by 0 bases, with 10 bases between them. The germline gives CDR1 SGHAT, CDR2 FQNNGV. CDR3 sequence: CASSSEGGSYEQYF. In nucleotides, the CDR3 is TGTGCCAGCAGCTCCGAGGGGGGCTCCTACGAGCAGTACTTC.

The V gene is TRBV2, the J gene TRBJ1-5, with 11 bases lining up with TRBD1. The V gene end was trimmed by 6 bases and the J gene end by 2 bases; junction bases not matched to a gene: 9. The CDR3 length is 17 residues. The germline CDR1 and CDR2 sequences are SNHLY and FYNNEI. CDR3 loop: CASSSGQGVTGNQPQHF. CDR3 DNA: TGTGCCAGCAGCTCGGGACAGGGGGTGACGGGCAATCAGCCCCAGCATTTT.

CDR3 in DNA: TGTGCCAGCAGTGAACTCTTCGGGACTAGCTCCTACGAGCAGTACTTC. It codes for CASSELFGTSSYEQYF. The chain combines TRBV6-1 with TRBJ2-7; TRBD2 matches 8 bases. Germline values: CDR1 MNHNS, CDR2 SASEGT. V trimming: 2 bases; J trimming: 0 bases; junction bases outside the gene matches: 6. This CDR3 has 16 residues.

J is TRBJ2-7 and V is TRBV6-5; D may be TRBD2 (5 bases). CDR1 is MNHEY and CDR2 is SVGAGI in the germline V gene. Trimming cost V 0 bases and J 2 bases, with 11 bases left between them. The CDR3 loop spans 15 amino acids. The CDR3 DNA reads TGTGCCAGCAGTTACTCGAGGGCCAGTACCTACGAGCAGTACTTC. Translating it yields CASSYSRASTYEQYF.